These 2 T cell receptor beta chains were sequenced from one sample in a study of neoadjuvant anti-PD-1 for oral cavity cancer. Repertoires were generated with immunoSEQ multiplex PCR, while TCRdb's copy carries only in-frame clones and drops some. Of 15,000 to 20,000 clones in the sample, less than 80% were seen once. Specimen: PBMCs, collected before nivolumab (anti-PD-1) treatment. The receptors come from a person aged 35-79 years with oral cavity squamous cell carcinoma.

This clone was counted between two and nine times. V and J are TRBV12-5 and TRBJ2-3; weak D call: TRBD2 (6 bases). Per germline, CDR1 LGHNT and CDR2 FRNRAP. Trimming took off 3 bases at V and 0 bases at J, with 25 bases between the two ends. The CDR3 length is 20 residues. CDR3 in amino acids: CASGLGGRATTRISTDTQYF. The CDR3 nucleotides are TGTGCTAGTGGTTTAGGAGGGCGGGCTACCACTCGTATTAGCACAGATACGCAGTATTTT.

The V and J genes are TRBV10-2 and TRBJ2-3, with 9 positions matching TRBD1. The V gene's germline CDR1 is WSHSY and CDR2 SAAADI. The CDR3 contains 18 residues. V lost 3 bases, J lost 0 bases, and 10 bases stayed unmatched. The CDR3 loop is CASSDRTGGGYSTDTQYF. CDR3 nucleotides: TGCGCCAGCAGTGACCGAACAGGGGGCGGATATAGCACAGATACGCAGTATTTT.